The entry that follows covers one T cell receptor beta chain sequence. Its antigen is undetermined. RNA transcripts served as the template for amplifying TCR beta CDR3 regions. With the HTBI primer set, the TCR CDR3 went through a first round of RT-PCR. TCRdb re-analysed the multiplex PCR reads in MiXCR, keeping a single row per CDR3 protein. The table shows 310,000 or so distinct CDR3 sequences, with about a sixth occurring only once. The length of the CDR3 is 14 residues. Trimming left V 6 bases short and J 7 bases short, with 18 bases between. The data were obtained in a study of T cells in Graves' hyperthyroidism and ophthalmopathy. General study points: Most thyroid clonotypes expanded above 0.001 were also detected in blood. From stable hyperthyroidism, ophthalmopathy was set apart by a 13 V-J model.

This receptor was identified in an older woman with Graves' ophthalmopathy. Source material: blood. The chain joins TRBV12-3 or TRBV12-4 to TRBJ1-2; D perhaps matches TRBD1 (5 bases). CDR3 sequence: CASSQPGGSGGYTF. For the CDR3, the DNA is TGTGCCAGCAGCCAACCCGGGGGGTCAGGTGGCTACACCTTC.